This passage covers 30 T cell receptor beta chains from one sample sequenced in a study of cytomegalovirus exposure and HLA in healthy donors. With 60 Vbeta and 13 Jbeta primers, the PCR was carried out. Repertoires were generated with immunoSEQ multiplex PCR, while TCRdb's copy carries only in-frame clones and drops some. The sample contains 150,000 to 200,000 clones, around 79% of which appear only once. What was sequenced was PBMCs. The receptors stem from a woman aged 50 to 60 in good health and CMV-seropositive.

The genes are TRBV9 and TRBJ1-1; D unclear. Trimming cost V 0 bases and J 1 base, with 4 bases left between them. Germline CDR1 is SGDLS and CDR2 is YYNGEE. This CDR3 region has 13 residues. The CDR3 DNA follows: TGTGCCAGCAGCGTAGCAGGGAACACTGAAGCTTTCTTT. The encoded protein is CASSVAGNTEAFF.

The genes are TRBV30 and TRBJ1-2; tentative D call: TRBD1 (6 bases). Germline V gene data show CDR1 as GTSNPN and CDR2 as SVGIG (reference sequence). V lost 6 bases to trimming and J lost 8 bases, with 19 bases between them. The CDR3 totals 13 residues. The chain's CDR3 is CACGGGRRRGYTF. CDR3 DNA sequence: TGTGCCTGTGGGGGGGGGCGCAGGCGAGGCTACACCTTC.

The V and J genes are TRBV5-4 and TRBJ2-5, with 11 nucleotides matching TRBD1. The CDR3 covers 14 residues. The germline CDR1 and CDR2 sequences are SGHNT and YYREEE (reference sequence). V was clipped by 3 bases and J by 5 bases; unmatched bases: 3. The CDR3 coding sequence is TGTGCCAGCAGCTGGACAGGGGGCAAGGAGACCCAGTACTTC. Amino acid sequence: CASSWTGGKETQYF.

The chain uses TRBV6-5 and TRBJ1-5; 9 bases are a match to TRBD1. Germline lookup yields CDR1 MNHEY and CDR2 SVGAGI. Germline trimming cut 7 bases from V and 3 bases from J; bases unmatched to any gene: 4. This CDR3 has 14 amino acids. The CDR3 region is CASKGTGNNQPQHF. CDR3 coding DNA: TGTGCCAGCAAGGGGACAGGGAACAATCAGCCCCAGCATTTT.

The genes are TRBV19 and TRBJ1-5; the D gene is possibly TRBD1 (5 bases). There are 15 residues in the CDR3. The germline gives CDR1 LNHDA, CDR2 SQIVND (reference sequence). Trimming stripped 7 bases from V and 1 base from J, with 14 bases between. The CDR3 region is CASTSGGASNQPQHF. The CDR3 nucleotides read TGTGCCAGTACCTCGGGAGGGGCGAGCAATCAGCCCCAGCATTTT.

The chain couples TRBV7-2 to TRBJ2-3, with TRBD2 matching over 11 bases. The CDR3 is made up of 17 amino acids. Trimming took 0 bases from V and 1 from J; bases not matched to a gene: 3. Germline CDR1 reads SGHTA; CDR2 reads FQGNSA. CDR3 region: CASSLALSGGGTDTQYF. The CDR3, as DNA: TGTGCCAGCAGCTTAGCGCTTAGCGGGGGGGGCACAGATACGCAGTATTTT.

The gene calls are TRBV4-1 and TRBJ1-2, with D maybe TRBD1 (5 bases). The CDR3 has 18 residues. Trimming took 4 bases from V and 0 from J, leaving 21 bases between them. Germline V CDR1 and CDR2: MGHRA, YSYEKL. CDR3 amino acids: CASSPRFPDDSPNYGYTF. For the CDR3, the DNA is TGCGCCAGCAGCCCCCGGTTTCCGGATGACAGCCCTAACTATGGCTACACCTTC.

This sequence joins TRBV18 and TRBJ2-7; 10 bases map to TRBD1. The germline gives CDR1 KGHSH, CDR2 LQKENI. V was pared by 8 bases and J by 2 bases, with 0 bases of the junction left unmatched. The CDR3 extends over 12 amino acids. The CDR3 DNA reads as TGTGCCAGCGGACAGGGGGCCTACGAGCAGTACTTC. It yields the protein CASGQGAYEQYF.

This clone was detected only a few times. This chain connects TRBV7-2 to TRBJ1-2, with D possibly TRBD1 on 6 matching bases. CDR3 length: 17 residues. The ends were cut back, 4 bases at V and 7 bases at J, with 25 bases in the middle. Germline V gives CDR1 SGHTA, CDR2 FQGNSA. CDR3 protein: CASSSIPGGSIVSGYTF. CDR3 DNA: TGTGCCAGCAGCTCAATTCCGGGGGGCTCTATAGTTTCTGGCTACACCTTC.

V and J are TRBV5-4 and TRBJ1-4; the match to TRBD1 covers 8 bases. CDR1 and CDR2 (germline): SGHNT, YYREEE (reference sequence). The CDR3 totals 16 residues. V dropped 4 bases and J dropped 7; count of bases not matched to a gene: 12. Here the CDR3 DNA reads TGTGCCAGCAGCACCAGCCCGGACAGGGCTTCTGAAAAACTGTTTTTT. Translated: CASSTSPDRASEKLFF.

V usage is TRBV28 and J usage is TRBJ2-3, with 11 bases identical to TRBD2. Germline lookup yields CDR1 MDHEN and CDR2 SYDVKM. CDR3 size: 16 residues. V lost 5 bases and J lost 4; bases outside the gene matches: 8. The DNA for the CDR3 is TGTGCCAGCAGTGTCACTAGCGGGAGTGGGGCAGATACGCAGTATTTT. Translated, it gives CASSVTSGSGADTQYF. Full variable domain (remainder filled in from reference TRBV28 and TRBJ2-3): DVKVTQSSRYLVKRTGEKVFLECVQDMDHENMFWYRQDPGLGLRLIYFSYDVKMKEKGDIPEGYSVSREKKERFSLILESASTNQTSMYLCASSVTSGSGADTQYFGPGTRLTVL.

The rearrangement joins TRBV6-6 to TRBJ1-2, with TRBD1 as a possible D gene (6 bases). V gave up 0 bases and J gave up 0 bases, with 11 bases separating them. Germline assignment: CDR1 MNHNY and CDR2 SVGAGI (reference sequence). The CDR3 extends over 16 amino acids. CDR3 nucleotide sequence: TGTGCCAGCAGTTACTCTGAACAGGGCTCTAACTATGGCTACACCTTC. This sequence encodes CASSYSEQGSNYGYTF.

Notes on this clone: Different DNA sequences within this sample yield the same CDR3. The gene calls are TRBV28 and TRBJ2-7, with D perhaps matching TRBD1 (5 bases). V was trimmed by 6 bases and J by 3 bases, leaving 6 bases between them. This CDR3 spans 11 amino acids. Germline-derived CDR1 and CDR2 are MDHEN and SYDVKM. This CDR3 is CASRQGYEQYF. For the CDR3, the DNA is TGTGCCAGCAGGCAGGGCTACGAGCAGTACTTC. Drawing the rest from reference TRBV28 and TRBJ2-7, the complete variable domain is DVKVTQSSRYLVKRTGEKVFLECVQDMDHENMFWYRQDPGLGLRLIYFSYDVKMKEKGDIPEGYSVSREKKERFSLILESASTNQTSMYLCASRQGYEQYFGPGTRLTVT.

Only one count was recorded for this clone. V and J are TRBV7-9 and TRBJ2-5, with D maybe TRBD1 (6 bases). This CDR3 region has 14 residues. With 1 base removed from V and 4 bases from J, the gap between germline ends came to 10 bases. In germline, CDR1 is SEHNR, CDR2 FQNEAQ (reference sequence). CDR3 bases: TGTGCCAGCAGCTTAGGGGGGCTAAGAGAGACCCAGTACTTC. This translates into CASSLGGLRETQYF.

V and J are TRBV4-1 and TRBJ2-3, with D perhaps matching TRBD2 (5 bases). The CDR3 is made up of 14 amino acids. Germline V gene lookup returns CDR1 MGHRA and CDR2 YSYEKL. The V end was cut by 1 base, the J end by 5 bases, with 10 bases between. CDR3 residues: CASSQAEVKDTQYF. The CDR3 DNA is TGCGCCAGCAGCCAAGCGGAGGTAAAAGATACGCAGTATTTT.

This chain uses TRBV5-1 with TRBJ2-7; 7 positions agree with TRBD1. This CDR3 has 15 residues. V dropped 4 bases and J dropped 6; count of bases not matched to a gene: 13. Germline-derived CDR1 and CDR2 are SGHRS and YFSETQ. CDR3 sequence: CASSGTGVSLGEQYF. The CDR3 DNA reads TGCGCCAGCAGCGGAACAGGGGTCTCCCTAGGCGAGCAGTACTTC.

A few counts support this clone. This chain uses TRBV28 with TRBJ1-5; no reliable D call. The germline V gene has CDR1 MDHEN and CDR2 SYDVKM. V shed 2 bases and J shed 6 bases, with 5 bases lying between them. CDR3 length equals 12 residues. Written as DNA, the CDR3 is TGTGCCAGCAGTTTAGGCTTTCAGCCCCAGCATTTT. It encodes CASSLGFQPQHF.

Note on this clone: One end of the junction is discordant with germline, which a read error may explain. This chain joins TRBV6-1 and TRBJ2-5; a possible D gene is TRBD2 (6 bases). Germline assignment: CDR1 MNHNS and CDR2 SASEGT. This CDR3 spans 14 amino acids. CDR3 protein: CASNEGGVRETQYF. The CDR3 coding sequence is TGTGCCAGCAATGAAGGCGGGGTTCGGGAGACCCAGTACTTC.

The gene calls are TRBV5-6 and TRBJ2-3; TRBD1 matches at 8 bases. CDR1 is SGHDT and CDR2 is YYEEEE in the germline V gene. V lost 4 bases, J lost 9 bases, and 13 bases stayed unmatched. CDR3 length equals 15 residues. CDR3 residues: CASSPTGTGGGTQYF. CDR3 coding DNA: TGTGCCAGCAGCCCTACCGGGACAGGAGGTGGGACGCAGTATTTT.

V and J are TRBV28 and TRBJ2-7, with 10 bases identical to TRBD2. Unmatched junction bases numbered 8, after V lost 5 bases and J lost 7 bases. The CDR3 length is 14 residues. In germline, CDR1 is MDHEN, CDR2 SYDVKM. The CDR3 DNA reads as TGTGCCAGCAGTCCTCTAGCGGGGGCGCAGGAGCAGTACTTC. Amino acid sequence: CASSPLAGAQEQYF.

In this sample, this clone turned up once. The chain uses TRBV2 and TRBJ2-7; 9 bases line up with TRBD1. The CDR3 is made up of 14 amino acids. Germline V CDR1 and CDR2: SNHLY, FYNNEI. The junction had 8 bases not matched to a gene; V was cut back by 6 bases and J by 5 bases. CDR3 sequence reads: CASSEMGQGDEQYF. CDR3 nucleotides: TGTGCCAGCAGCGAAATGGGACAGGGTGACGAGCAGTACTTC.

The chain combines TRBV19 with TRBJ1-1, with 8 bases fitting TRBD1. Unmatched junction bases numbered 12, after V lost 4 bases and J lost 5 bases. The CDR3 covers 16 residues. Germline V CDR1 and CDR2: LNHDA, SQIVND (reference sequence). CDR3 loop: CASSTRQGKIGTEAFF. CDR3 nucleotides: TGTGCCAGTAGTACCCGACAGGGGAAGATTGGGACTGAAGCTTTCTTT.

This clone was found once. V and J are TRBV25-1 and TRBJ1-1; perhaps TRBD1 as D (6 bases). Per germline, CDR1 MGHDK and CDR2 SYGVNS. V lost 6 bases, J lost 7 bases, and 21 bases lay in between. The CDR3 length is 15 residues. This CDR3 reads CASRGQLEGNYEAFF. The CDR3 DNA reads TGTGCCAGCAGAGGACAGCTAGAAGGAAATTATGAAGCTTTCTTT.

V usage is TRBV27 and J usage is TRBJ2-1, with TRBD2 identical over 10 bases. Germline V lookup: CDR1 MNHEY, CDR2 SMNVEV (reference sequence). This CDR3 has 19 amino acids. V trimming: 6 bases; J trimming: 3 bases; junction bases outside the gene matches: 17. This CDR3 is CASSPTELLAGGGYNEQFF. The CDR3 DNA reads as TGTGCCAGCAGCCCCACCGAACTGTTAGCGGGAGGCGGCTACAATGAGCAGTTCTTC.

The chain recombines TRBV5-4 with TRBJ1-2, with D maybe TRBD1 (6 bases). The CDR3 consists of 15 residues. The V end was cut by 3 bases, the J end by 1 base, with 13 bases between. Per the germline V gene, CDR1 is SGHNT and CDR2 is YYREEE (reference sequence). The CDR3 DNA follows: TGTGCCAGCAGCTCTGGGACAACCTATAACTATGGCTACACCTTC. Amino acid sequence: CASSSGTTYNYGYTF.

The V gene is TRBV28, the J gene TRBJ1-5, with unresolved D. The CDR3 runs 12 residues. V was cut by 5 bases and J by 3 bases, with 5 bases left in between. Germline-derived CDR1 and CDR2 are MDHEN and SYDVKM. CDR3 bases: TGTGCCAGCAGTCCTCCCAATCAGCCCCAGCATTTT. It specifies CASSPPNQPQHF.

The J gene is TRBJ2-7, the V gene TRBV5-4, with D possibly being TRBD2 (6 bases). The CDR3 is 16 residues long. Per germline, CDR1 SGHNT and CDR2 YYREEE (reference sequence). The V and J ends lost 6 bases and 3 bases respectively, with 22 bases between them. CDR3 sequence: CASTLDAGRRGYEQYF. In DNA form, the CDR3 reads TGTGCCAGCACTCTCGACGCGGGACGGAGGGGCTACGAGCAGTACTTC.

The CDR3 coding sequence is TGCGCCAGCAGCACGGGACAGAGGGGTCCAGAGACCCAGTACTTC. The encoded protein is CASSTGQRGPETQYF. The J gene is TRBJ2-5, the V gene TRBV5-1, with 7 bases identical to TRBD1. The germline V gene encodes CDR1 SGHRS and CDR2 YFSETQ. V was pared by 4 bases and J by 4 bases, with 10 bases of the junction left unmatched. CDR3 length: 15 amino acids.

Written as DNA, the CDR3 is TGTGCCAGCAGCCCAAGGACTAGTCGTCTGTTCTTC. It encodes CASSPRTSRLFF. The chain is built from TRBV13 and TRBJ2-1; 7 bases are a match to TRBD2. The germline V gene encodes CDR1 PRHDT and CDR2 FYEKMQ (reference sequence). The V gene end was trimmed by 5 bases and the J gene end by 15 bases; junction bases not matched to a gene: 10. The CDR3 spans 12 residues.

The V gene is TRBV28, the J gene TRBJ2-5; TRBD1 matches at 7 bases. Germline V CDR1 and CDR2: MDHEN, SYDVKM. This CDR3 has 13 residues. Unmatched junction bases numbered 8, after V lost 9 bases and J lost 4 bases. The CDR3 protein is CASQERGRETQYF. DNA of the CDR3: TGTGCCAGTCAAGAGAGGGGGCGAGAGACCCAGTACTTC.